A single sample gave rise to the 3 T cell receptor beta chains below, sequenced in a study of blood T cell repertoires in COVID-19. Sequencing used immunoSEQ multiplex PCR; TCRdb keeps in-frame clones, though not all of them. This table has about 400,000 clones, more than 85% appearing once. The sequencing sample was made of peripheral blood. The receptors were sampled from a human donor in a cohort sampled during active COVID-19.

This clone was seen more than once but under ten times. Other DNA sequences in the same sample also yield this CDR3. This chain joins TRBV5-6 and TRBJ2-1; 9 bases match TRBD2. The CDR3 extends over 16 amino acids. J was trimmed by 0 bases and V by 5 bases; bases with no gene match: 6. CDR1 and CDR2 from the germline V gene are SGHDT and YYEEEE. CDR3 residues: CASSPRLADSYNEQFF. DNA for the CDR3: TGTGCCAGCAGTCCTAGACTAGCGGACTCCTACAATGAGCAGTTCTTC.

This clone came up once. The chain carries TRBV7-9 and TRBJ2-3; D may be TRBD2 (6 bases). The CDR3 loop spans 15 amino acids. V was trimmed by 4 bases and J by 2 bases, leaving 13 bases between them. Germline loops: CDR1 SEHNR, CDR2 FQNEAQ (reference sequence). In DNA form, the CDR3 reads TGTGCCAGCAGCTCGGTAGCGGACATCACAGATACGCAGTATTTT. This sequence encodes CASSSVADITDTQYF.

The rearrangement joins TRBV30 to TRBJ2-5, with 7 bases fitting TRBD1. V lost 2 bases and J lost 1; bases outside the gene matches: 4. There are 14 residues in the CDR3. In germline, CDR1 is GTSNPN, CDR2 SVGIG (reference sequence). CDR3 region: CAWSTDRVQETQYF. CDR3 bases: TGTGCCTGGAGTACTGACAGGGTCCAAGAGACCCAGTACTTC.